This TCR beta chain was profiled in a study of blood T cell repertoires in COVID-19. Study-wide background: Samples taken during acute and convalescent COVID-19 were collected in the United States, Italy and Spain.

CDR3 length: 15 amino acids. V dropped 6 bases and J dropped 2; count of bases not matched to a gene: 7. Germline assignment: CDR1 SNHLY and CDR2 FYNNEI. In the original analysis: Reference gene primer amplification gave nucleated cell count estimates. Clones were sequenced by immunoSEQ multiplex PCR, and TCRdb holds only the in-frame ones, with some missing. V and J calls plus clone size are reproduced from that table; the DNA served to infer D and trimming. The sample lists approximately 77,000 clones, around 76% occurring once. The sample comprised peripheral blood. This clonotype originated in a man aged 65 to 79 with active or convalescent COVID-19. V gene TRBV2 combines with J gene TRBJ1-3; 7 nucleotides agree with TRBD1. CDR3 loop: CASRVKGAPGNTIYF. CDR3 DNA: TGTGCCAGCAGGGTAAAGGGGGCGCCTGGAAACACCATATATTTT.